The 23 T cell receptor beta chains reported below all come from one sample, sequenced in a study of early T cells in non-severe SARS-CoV-2 infection. TCRdb independently ran MiXCR on the 5' RACE reads; one entry per CDR3 protein. The top ten hold roughly 6% of the sample, which has tens of thousands of distinct CDR3 sequences, 6.6% seen once. The starting material was whole blood, obtained at baseline. These receptors originate from an adult who was a healthcare worker with PCR-confirmed SARS-CoV-2 infection or an uninfected control (not recorded which).

This clonotype was seen ten or more times. The chain joins TRBV20-1 to TRBJ2-6; 7 positions agree with TRBD1. With 0 bases clipped from V and 2 bases from J, the junction kept 1 base outside the gene matches. The germline gives CDR1 DFQATT, CDR2 SNEGSKA (reference sequence). The CDR3 has 15 residues. The CDR3 loop reads CSARETGAGANVLTF. For the CDR3, the DNA is TGCAGTGCTAGAGAAACAGGGGCTGGGGCCAACGTCCTGACTTTC.

Many counts were recorded for this clonotype. The V and J genes are TRBV13 and TRBJ2-1; 10 bases map to TRBD2. Unmatched junction bases numbered 7, after V lost 8 bases and J lost 0 bases. Germline lookup yields CDR1 PRHDT and CDR2 FYEKMQ (reference sequence). The CDR3 has 16 residues. The CDR3 sequence is CASSRSGGASYNEQFF. The CDR3 region has the DNA TGTGCCAGCTCTCGGAGCGGGGGGGCCTCCTACAATGAGCAGTTCTTC.

This clonotype was seen at least ten times. This chain joins TRBV7-8 and TRBJ1-4; TRBD1 matches 7 bases. The CDR3 spans 16 residues. In germline, CDR1 is SGHVS, CDR2 FQNEAQ. After removal of 4 bases from V and 4 bases from J, the junction contained 9 bases not matched to a gene. CDR3 sequence: CASSSKQGSNNEKLFF. CDR3 nucleotides: TGTGCCAGCAGCTCGAAACAGGGGTCGAATAATGAAAAACTGTTTTTT.

CDR3 amino acids: CSVSGEVSYEQYF. CDR3 bases: TGCAGCGTTTCGGGGGAGGTCTCCTACGAGCAGTACTTC. This chain links TRBV29-1 with TRBJ2-7; D is perhaps TRBD2 (6 bases). Germline assignment: CDR1 SQVTM and CDR2 ANQGSEA. Trimming took 5 bases from V and 0 from J, leaving 11 bases between them. The CDR3 has 13 residues.

The chain couples TRBV28 to TRBJ1-1; 9 bases map to TRBD1. Germline CDR1 MDHEN, CDR2 SYDVKM. After removal of 7 bases from V and 5 bases from J, the junction contained 5 bases not matched to a gene. CDR3 length: 13 amino acids. The CDR3 here is CASNQGTGTEAFF. The CDR3 DNA is TGTGCCAGCAACCAGGGGACAGGGACTGAAGCTTTCTTT.

This clonotype occurred many times. The chain couples TRBV21-1 to TRBJ1-5; the table assigns TRBD1, which was not confirmed against the DNA. TRBV21-1 has pseudogene status. This CDR3 spans 17 amino acids. In DNA, the CDR3 is TGTGCCAGCAGCACCCCCACCCGGGACAGGCACAATCAGCCCCAGCATTTT. It translates to CASSTPTRDRHNQPQHF.

The sample holds many counts of this clonotype. The chain is built from TRBV5-1 and TRBJ2-1; TRBD2 agrees at 7 bases. The CDR3 length is 15 residues. Germline CDR1 and CDR2: SGHRS and YFSETQ. The trim removed 1 base at V and 6 bases at J, leaving 7 bases unmatched. The DNA of the CDR3 is TGCGCCAGCAGCTTGTGGTCTAGCGGTCCCAATGAGCAGTTCTTC. Protein: CASSLWSSGPNEQFF.

There are a few counts of this clonotype. The rearrangement links TRBV7-2 to TRBJ1-5; the D gene is possibly TRBD1 (5 bases). Looked up from germline, CDR1 is SGHTA and CDR2 is FQGNSA. CDR3 size: 14 residues. V was clipped by 6 bases and J by 0 bases, with 9 bases between them. CDR3 in amino acids: CASSVQVSNQPQHF. The CDR3, as DNA: TGTGCCAGCAGTGTACAGGTTAGCAATCAGCCCCAGCATTTT.

This rearrangement joins TRBV20-1 to TRBJ2-2; D call uncertain. This CDR3 contains 11 residues. The germline V gene has CDR1 DFQATT and CDR2 SNEGSKA (reference sequence). Trimming stripped 3 bases from V and 6 bases from J, with 5 bases between. The CDR3 region is CSASNPGELFF. DNA for the CDR3: TGCAGTGCTAGTAATCCCGGGGAGCTGTTTTTT.

This clonotype showed up many times. The chain recombines TRBV6-5 with TRBJ1-4; TRBD1 agrees at 7 bases. Germline V lookup: CDR1 MNHEY, CDR2 SVGAGI. V trimming: 5 bases; J trimming: 0 bases; junction bases outside the gene matches: 6. This CDR3 contains 16 residues. CDR3 sequence: CASSRTGVATNEKLFF. The CDR3, as DNA: TGTGCCAGCAGTCGAACAGGGGTTGCAACTAATGAAAAACTGTTTTTT.

The gene calls are TRBV18 and TRBJ2-7, with D unresolved. CDR3 length: 16 amino acids. V was pared by 0 bases and J by 4 bases, with 16 bases between. Germline V gene data show CDR1 as KGHSH and CDR2 as LQKENI. CDR3 amino acids: CASSPPKGAVVYEQYF. The CDR3 region has the DNA TGTGCCAGCTCACCACCGAAGGGCGCGGTGGTTTACGAGCAGTACTTC.

This clonotype has a count of ten or more. This chain links TRBV12-3 or TRBV12-4 with TRBJ1-1; D gene ambiguous. This CDR3 is built from 12 residues. The ends were cut back, 8 bases at V and 3 bases at J, with 10 bases in the middle. The CDR3 protein is CASPGGYTEAFF. The CDR3 nucleotides read TGTGCCAGCCCTGGCGGTTACACTGAAGCTTTCTTT.

This clonotype was seen many times. V usage is TRBV7-2 and J usage is TRBJ1-2; D is perhaps TRBD1 (5 bases). The CDR3 extends over 13 amino acids. V lost 5 bases and J 4 bases, leaving 11 bases between the germline ends. CDR1 and CDR2 (germline): SGHTA, FQGNSA. CDR3 in DNA: TGTGCCAGCAGCACAGACAGAACCTATGGCTACACCTTC. Encoded protein: CASSTDRTYGYTF.

This clonotype has ten or more counts. This CDR3 reads CASSFGGLGTEAFF. CDR3 sequence (DNA): TGTGCCAGCAGTTTTGGGGGATTGGGCACTGAAGCTTTCTTT. The chain joins TRBV12-3 or TRBV12-4 to TRBJ1-1, with a tentative D call TRBD1 (5 bases). The CDR3 has 14 amino acids. The V end was cut by 3 bases, the J end by 4 bases, with 12 bases between.

This clonotype was seen repeatedly, ten times or more. V is TRBV7-6 and J is TRBJ2-5; D remains ambiguous. CDR1 is SGHVS and CDR2 is FNYEAQ in the germline V gene. Trimming pared 7 bases from V and 5 bases from J, leaving 17 bases between. This CDR3 is built from 14 residues. The CDR3 region has the DNA TGTGCCAGCAAGGTCCACGTAATCGGGGAGACCCAGTACTTC. As protein: CASKVHVIGETQYF.

The chain links TRBV28 to TRBJ1-1, with unresolved D. The CDR3 runs to 13 residues. V was cut by 6 bases and J by 7 bases, with 15 bases left in between. CDR1 is MDHEN, CDR2 SYDVKM, per germline. In nucleotides, the CDR3 is TGTGCCAGCAGCCTTCCCGGGTTCGGTGAAGCTTTCTTT. It specifies CASSLPGFGEAFF.

The table lists this clonotype with a few counts. V gene TRBV6-1 combines with J gene TRBJ1-1, with D unclear. The V gene lost 4 bases and the J gene lost 1 base, with 10 bases spanning the gap. The CDR3 has 14 residues. Germline assignment: CDR1 MNHNS and CDR2 SASEGT. The CDR3 region has the DNA TGTGCCAGCAGTGCTGTACACAGGAACACTGAAGCTTTCTTT. Protein product: CASSAVHRNTEAFF.

CDR3 nucleotide sequence: TGTGCCAGCAGCCGCAACACGGGACAGGGGGTGTACGAGCAGTACTTC. Protein product: CASSRNTGQGVYEQYF. The genes are TRBV7-9 and TRBJ2-7; 11 bases are a match to TRBD1. V shed 5 bases and J 4 bases; nucleotides not matched to a gene: 10. CDR1 SEHNR and CDR2 FQNEAQ come from the germline V gene (reference sequence). The CDR3 runs to 16 residues.

At least ten counts were recorded for this clonotype. CDR3 residues: CASSQGQGGTEAFF. For the CDR3, the DNA is TGCGCCAGCAGCCAGGGACAGGGAGGCACTGAAGCTTTCTTT. V is TRBV4-1 and J is TRBJ1-1; 9 positions agree with TRBD1. V shed 3 bases, J shed 4 bases, and the junction held 3 bases outside the gene matches. Germline lookup yields CDR1 MGHRA and CDR2 YSYEKL. This CDR3 has 14 amino acids.

This clonotype was seen more than once but under ten times. The chain carries TRBV5-5 and TRBJ1-2; D is possibly TRBD1 (6 bases). CDR1 is SGHKS and CDR2 is YYEKEE in the germline V gene (reference sequence). The CDR3 is 16 amino acids. V shed 2 bases and J shed 5 bases, with 19 bases lying between them. The CDR3 nucleotides read TGTGCCAGCAGCTTCATACGACAGGACGATGGGTATGGCTACACCTTC. As protein: CASSFIRQDDGYGYTF.

This clonotype was seen ten or more times. V gene TRBV5-1 combines with J gene TRBJ2-2; possible D gene TRBD1, 5 bases. CDR3 size: 17 residues. CDR1 and CDR2 (germline): SGHRS, YFSETQ. Trimming took off 4 bases at V and 0 bases at J, with 16 bases between the two ends. Written as DNA, the CDR3 is TGCGCCAGCAGCCCCATGAGCCAGGGCGCGAACACCGGGGAGCTGTTTTTT. This gives the protein CASSPMSQGANTGELFF.

This clonotype came up many times. The chain is built from TRBV20-1 and TRBJ2-5; D may be TRBD1 (5 bases). V lost 3 bases, J lost 1 base, and 12 bases lay in between. CDR3 length: 14 residues. Germline CDR1 is DFQATT and CDR2 is SNEGSKA (reference sequence). DNA for the CDR3: TGCAGTGCTAGGGGGCAGGCGCTCCAAGAGACCCAGTACTTC. Translated, it gives CSARGQALQETQYF.

This clonotype was recorded at least ten times. The V and J genes are TRBV6-2 or TRBV6-3 and TRBJ2-3; D uncertain. The CDR3 has 13 amino acids. V was trimmed by 2 bases and J by 7 bases, leaving 10 bases between them. Germline V CDR1 and CDR2: MNHEY, SVGEGT. The CDR3 coding sequence is TGTGCCAGCAGTTACGGTGTCCCACATACGCAGTATTTT. This gives the protein CASSYGVPHTQYF.